Below are 25 T cell receptor beta chains sequenced from a single sample in a study of blood T cell repertoires in COVID-19. Sequenced by immunoSEQ multiplex PCR; TCRdb stores in-frame clones only, minus some. The sample comprises roughly 250,000 clones, approximately 79% of which are singletons, and 3% to 4% rests with the top ten. Material: peripheral blood. The receptors here all came from a woman in her thirties or forties with active or convalescent COVID-19.

This chain connects TRBV5-4 to TRBJ2-1, with 7 bases that match TRBD1. Trimming took 0 bases from V and 3 from J; bases not matched to a gene: 6. Germline V gene lookup returns CDR1 SGHNT and CDR2 YYREEE (reference sequence). This CDR3 contains 16 residues. CDR3 protein: CASSLGGQVSYNEQFF. The CDR3 DNA reads as TGTGCCAGCAGCTTGGGAGGACAGGTCAGCTACAATGAGCAGTTCTTC. Together with reference TRBV5-4 and TRBJ2-1, the CDR3 gives the full variable domain: ETGVTQSPTHLIKTRGQQVTLRCSSQSGHNTVSWYQQALGQGPQFIFQYYREEENGRGNFPPRFSGLQFPNYSSELNVNALELDDSALYLCASSLGGQVSYNEQFFGPGTRLTVL.

The gene calls are TRBV5-6 and TRBJ1-3; 9 nucleotides align to TRBD1. V shed 4 bases and J 10 bases; nucleotides not matched to a gene: 9. Germline CDR1 reads SGHDT; CDR2 reads YYEEEE. This CDR3 has 14 amino acids. The CDR3 bases are TGTGCCAGCAGCATACAGGGGGCTGACCGAACCATATATTTT. Its protein product is CASSIQGADRTIYF.

The V and J genes are TRBV4-1 and TRBJ2-3; 10 nucleotides line up with TRBD2. The germline gives CDR1 MGHRA, CDR2 YSYEKL. The ends lost 2 bases at V and 6 bases at J; junction bases unmatched: 8. There are 16 residues in the CDR3. The CDR3 reads CASSQLGLAAPDTQYF. In DNA form, the CDR3 reads TGCGCCAGCAGCCAACTCGGACTAGCGGCCCCCGATACGCAGTATTTT.

This clone was seen only a few times. V usage is TRBV7-2 and J usage is TRBJ2-2; TRBD2 agrees at 9 bases. Germline CDR1 SGHTA, CDR2 FQGNSA. This CDR3 has 15 residues. The junction had 2 bases not matched to a gene; V was cut back by 5 bases and J by 1 base. CDR3 residues: CASSPLAGNTGELFF. CDR3 nucleotides: TGTGCCAGCAGCCCACTAGCGGGGAACACCGGGGAGCTGTTTTTT.

The V call is TRBV19, the J call TRBJ2-2; 10 bases map to TRBD1. The CDR3 length is 16 residues. Germline CDR1 reads LNHDA; CDR2 reads SQIVND (reference sequence). V lost 4 bases to trimming and J lost 4 bases; unmatched junction nucleotides: 6. The CDR3 here is CASSRDRGLTTGELFF. In DNA form, the CDR3 reads TGTGCCAGTAGTAGAGACAGGGGGCTAACCACCGGGGAGCTGTTTTTT.

This chain links TRBV9 with TRBJ2-3; the D gene is possibly TRBD1 (5 bases). Germline V gene data show CDR1 as SGDLS and CDR2 as YYNGEE. V lost 3 bases and J 2 bases, leaving 13 bases between the germline ends. This CDR3 contains 15 residues. The CDR3 DNA sequence: TGTGCCAGCAGCGCGTGGGGCGGAACCACAGATACGCAGTATTTT. Encoded protein: CASSAWGGTTDTQYF.

The chain combines TRBV3-1 (or the pseudogene TRBV3-2) with TRBJ1-1; possible D gene TRBD1, 5 bases. The CDR3 sequence is 14 residues long. CDR1 LGHDT and CDR2 YNNKEL come from the germline V gene (reference sequence). Between the trimmed V and J ends, which lost 1 base and 1 base, there was a span of 7 bases. CDR3 amino acids: CASSQAGPNTEAFF. As DNA, the CDR3 is TGTGCCAGCAGCCAAGCAGGGCCGAACACTGAAGCTTTCTTT.

This clone appeared a few times. The chain is built from TRBV5-1 and TRBJ1-2, with a possible D match to TRBD1 (6 bases). Trimming stripped 0 bases from V and 0 bases from J, with 9 bases between. Germline CDR1 is SGHRS and CDR2 is YFSETQ. This CDR3 has 15 amino acids. CDR3 region: CASSLDAGANYGYTF. CDR3 sequence (DNA): TGCGCCAGCAGCTTGGATGCAGGGGCTAACTATGGCTACACCTTC.

This clone was seen more than once but under ten times. Germline is not matched at one junction end, which may reflect a read error. The rearrangement links TRBV12-3 or TRBV12-4 to TRBJ2-7; the D is unclear. This CDR3 region has 11 residues. The CDR3 protein is CASGPRGEKYF. The DNA for the CDR3 is TGTGCCAGCGGTCCCAGAGGCGAGAAGTACTTC.

The J gene is TRBJ1-2, the V gene TRBV29-1, with a possible D match to TRBD1 (6 bases). Per germline, CDR1 SQVTM and CDR2 ANQGSEA. The CDR3 loop spans 14 amino acids. V lost 3 bases, J lost 6 bases, and 17 bases lay in between. The CDR3 here is CSVDKGVGTDGYTF. The DNA of the CDR3 is TGCAGCGTTGACAAGGGGGTTGGTACAGATGGCTACACCTTC.

This clone was observed a single time. This chain joins TRBV28 and TRBJ1-3; the D gene is possibly TRBD1 (5 bases). Looked up from germline, CDR1 is MDHEN and CDR2 is SYDVKM. V was trimmed by 6 bases and J by 0 bases, leaving 12 bases between them. This CDR3 has 15 residues. CDR3 region: CASRGEGFSGNTIYF. DNA for the CDR3: TGTGCCAGCAGGGGGGAGGGTTTCTCTGGAAACACCATATATTTT.

The sample holds one count of this clone. The chain joins TRBV19 to TRBJ1-6; TRBD1 might be the D (5 bases). The V gene lost 5 bases and the J gene lost 7 bases, with 15 bases spanning the gap. Germline CDR1 reads LNHDA; CDR2 reads SQIVND (reference sequence). The CDR3 sequence is 15 residues long. The CDR3 DNA reads as TGTGCCAGTAGTCATCAGGGTCAGGAAAATTCACCCCTCCACTTT. Amino acid sequence: CASSHQGQENSPLHF.

This clone was seen a few times. The chain couples TRBV10-2 to TRBJ1-4; D remains unclear. Trimming left V 7 bases short and J 8 bases short, with 14 bases between. The CDR3 contains 13 residues. Germline CDR1 and CDR2: WSHSY and SAAADI. The CDR3 sequence is CASNPRGGEKLFF. CDR3 nucleotide sequence: TGCGCCAGCAACCCCCGAGGTGGGGAAAAACTGTTTTTT.

The V and J genes are TRBV18 and TRBJ2-1; 8 nucleotides align to TRBD1. The CDR3 runs to 16 residues. CDR1 is KGHSH and CDR2 is LQKENI in the germline V gene. J gave up 2 bases and V 1 base, and 4 bases lay outside the gene matches. The CDR3 DNA reads TGTGCCAGCTCACCACGGGCGACAGGGGCCTACAATGAGCAGTTCTTC. Translation gives CASSPRATGAYNEQFF.

The chain has TRBV11-1 and TRBJ1-4, with 8 bases that match TRBD1. There are 15 residues in the CDR3. CDR1 SGHAT and CDR2 FQDESV come from the germline V gene (reference sequence). V shed 5 bases and J 4 bases; nucleotides not matched to a gene: 6. The CDR3 region is CASSRRTGINEKLFF. CDR3 sequence (DNA): TGTGCCAGCAGCCGAAGGACAGGGATTAATGAAAAACTGTTTTTT.

The chain uses TRBV5-1 and TRBJ1-6, with TRBD1 identical over 9 bases. The V gene end was trimmed by 6 bases and the J gene end by 7 bases; junction bases not matched to a gene: 8. Germline-derived CDR1 and CDR2 are SGHRS and YFSETQ. The CDR3 length is 15 residues. CDR3 residues: CASTPRTGANSPLHF. The CDR3 bases are TGCGCCAGCACCCCCAGGACAGGGGCCAATTCACCCCTCCACTTT.

The chain uses TRBV5-1 and TRBJ2-7; 10 bases match TRBD2. V trimming: 4 bases; J trimming: 6 bases; junction bases outside the gene matches: 25. The CDR3 length is 20 residues. The germline gives CDR1 SGHRS, CDR2 YFSETQ. For the CDR3, the DNA is TGCGCCAGCAGCCCCTTAGGAATGGGAGCGGGGGGGCAGGTGGAAAGCGAGCAGTACGTC. Protein: CASSPLGMGAGGQVESEQYV.

The chain joins TRBV4-1 to TRBJ1-1; D is unclear. CDR1 is MGHRA, CDR2 YSYEKL, per germline. The CDR3 contains 16 residues. The V and J ends lost 1 base and 1 base respectively, with 13 bases between them. DNA for the CDR3: TGCGCCAGCAGCCAAGCATCCAATATCGGGAACACTGAAGCTTTCTTT. Translation gives CASSQASNIGNTEAFF.

The chain joins TRBV7-9 to TRBJ1-6; TRBD1 agrees at 8 bases. Trimming cost V 3 bases and J 14 bases; bases outside gene matches: 9. CDR3 length equals 14 residues. Germline CDR1 SEHNR, CDR2 FQNEAQ (reference sequence). In DNA, the CDR3 is TGTGCCAGCAGCTTGACCCAGGGACAGGCGGCCCTCCACTTT. Its translation is CASSLTQGQAALHF.

The chain combines TRBV5-1 with TRBJ1-2, with D possibly matching TRBD1 (5 bases). Germline V gives CDR1 SGHRS, CDR2 YFSETQ. Trimming shortened V by 0 bases and J by 0 bases, and 9 bases separated the two germline ends. This CDR3 region has 15 residues. Here the CDR3 reads CASSLEPTANYGYTF. In DNA, the CDR3 is TGCGCCAGCAGCTTGGAGCCGACAGCTAACTATGGCTACACCTTC.

The chain uses TRBV27 and TRBJ1-5; tentatively, D is TRBD1 (6 bases). Germline loops: CDR1 MNHEY, CDR2 SMNVEV (reference sequence). The CDR3 length is 14 residues. V was pared by 6 bases and J by 1 base, with 10 bases between. The CDR3 region has the DNA TGTGCCAGCAGCCCCGGGACAAGCAATCAGCCCCAGCATTTT. As protein: CASSPGTSNQPQHF.

This chain uses TRBV9 with TRBJ1-5; D is undetermined. CDR1 is SGDLS and CDR2 is YYNGEE in the germline V gene. Trimming left V 0 bases short and J 4 bases short, with 8 bases between. The CDR3 runs to 14 residues. The CDR3 DNA is TGTGCCAGCAGCGTAGCTCCCGTTAATCAGCCCCAGCATTTT. It translates to CASSVAPVNQPQHF.

The chain carries TRBV25-1 and TRBJ2-3; possibly TRBD1 for D (6 bases). The CDR3 has 15 amino acids. Germline V lookup: CDR1 MGHDK, CDR2 SYGVNS. Trimming removed 4 bases at V and 6 bases at J, with 17 bases between. CDR3 loop: CASSGRLGQGDTQYF. The DNA for the CDR3 is TGTGCCAGCAGTGGACGCTTGGGGCAGGGGGATACGCAGTATTTT. Full variable domain (outside the CDR3, taken from reference TRBV25-1 and TRBJ2-3): EADIYQTPRYLVIGTGKKITLECSQTMGHDKMYWYQQDPGMELHLIHYSYGVNSTEKGDLSSESTVSRIRTEHFPLTLESARPSHTSQYLCASSGRLGQGDTQYFGPGTRLTVL.

This chain joins TRBV10-2 and TRBJ1-1, with no clear D. V was cut by 8 bases and J by 6 bases, with 16 bases left in between. Looked up from germline, CDR1 is WSHSY and CDR2 is SAAADI. The CDR3 is 13 residues long. The DNA of the CDR3 is TGCGCCAGCGGGCCCCCGGGAGATTCTGAAGCTTTCTTT. The encoded protein is CASGPPGDSEAFF.

The rearrangement joins TRBV5-1 to TRBJ1-5; 7 bases fit TRBD1. The length of the CDR3 is 17 residues. The ends lost 4 bases at V and 2 bases at J; junction bases unmatched: 12. Germline V gene sequence: CDR1 SGHRS, CDR2 YFSETQ. The CDR3 coding sequence is TGCGCCAGCAGCATGATGGACAGGTCTATGGGCAATCAGCCCCAGCATTTT. Translation: CASSMMDRSMGNQPQHF. The variable domain in full, completed from reference TRBV5-1 and TRBJ1-5, reads KAGVTQTPRYLIKTRGQQVTLSCSPISGHRSVSWYQQTPGQGLQFLFEYFSETQRNKGNFPGRFSGRQFSNSRSEMNVSTLELGDSALYLCASSMMDRSMGNQPQHFGDGTRLSIL.